Listed here are 25 T cell receptor beta chains from one sample, sequenced in a study of cytomegalovirus exposure and HLA in healthy donors. Both 60 Vbeta primers and 13 Jbeta primers went into the PCR. Profiling relied on immunoSEQ multiplex PCR, and the TCRdb table lists in-frame clones only, not all of them. The data hold around 130,000 clones, with 6.5% to 9.5% observed a single time. The sample taken for sequencing was PBMCs. The receptors stem from a man aged 40-49 years in good health and CMV-seronegative.

This clone turned up a few times. The chain recombines TRBV27 with TRBJ2-7; the D gene is possibly TRBD1 (6 bases). Trimming took off 6 bases at V and 2 bases at J, with 11 bases between the two ends. This CDR3 is built from 13 residues. Germline CDR1 reads MNHEY; CDR2 reads SMNVEV (reference sequence). The chain's CDR3 is CASREGQAYEQYF. CDR3 nucleotides: TGTGCCAGCAGAGAGGGACAAGCCTACGAGCAGTACTTC.

This clone appeared a few times. The genes are TRBV11-2 and TRBJ2-7, with D possibly matching TRBD1 (6 bases). CDR1 is SGHAT and CDR2 is FQNNGV in the germline V gene. V dropped 5 bases and J dropped 3 bases, with 11 bases sitting between them. This CDR3 is 13 amino acids long. CDR3 in amino acids: CASSRGQIYEQYF. DNA for the CDR3: TGTGCCAGCAGCCGGGGACAAATCTACGAGCAGTACTTC.

In DNA, the CDR3 is TGTGCCAGCAGCTTACTAACCTACGAGCAGTACTTC. As protein: CASSLLTYEQYF. The chain recombines TRBV11-2 with TRBJ2-7, with no clear D. The ends were cut back, 2 bases at V and 2 bases at J, with 4 bases in the middle. The CDR3 has 12 residues. The germline CDR1 and CDR2 sequences are SGHAT and FQNNGV.

This clone was observed a handful of times. The V gene is TRBV7-6, the J gene TRBJ2-1; TRBD2 matches 8 bases. Looked up from germline, CDR1 is SGHVS and CDR2 is FNYEAQ. This CDR3 contains 16 residues. V was clipped by 5 bases and J by 0 bases; unmatched bases: 6. DNA of the CDR3: TGTGCCAGCAGCCAACTCGGGGGGGCCTCCTACAATGAGCAGTTCTTC. It codes for CASSQLGGASYNEQFF.

The genes are TRBV9 and TRBJ1-2, with D possibly matching TRBD1 (5 bases). The CDR3 is made up of 16 amino acids. Germline V lookup: CDR1 SGDLS, CDR2 YYNGEE. The ends were cut back, 3 bases at V and 0 bases at J, with 15 bases in the middle. CDR3 protein: CASSAQKTASNYGYTF. The CDR3 nucleotides are TGTGCCAGCAGCGCTCAAAAGACAGCGTCTAACTATGGCTACACCTTC.

This clone was observed a few times. The rearrangement uses TRBV6-7 and TRBJ2-6; tentatively, D is TRBD1 (6 bases). TRBV6-7 is annotated as an ORF whose role is uncertain. The CDR3 spans 15 residues. The V gene lost 6 bases and the J gene lost 1 base, with 10 bases spanning the gap. The CDR3 region has the DNA TGTGCCAGCAGGCGCCAGGGGTCTGGGGCCAACGTCCTGACTTTC. Its protein is CASRRQGSGANVLTF.

This clone was seen only a few times. The chain carries TRBV2 and TRBJ2-3, with D uncertain. Trimming cost V 6 bases and J 0 bases, with 4 bases left between them. The CDR3 loop spans 12 amino acids. CDR1 is SNHLY and CDR2 is FYNNEI in the germline V gene. This CDR3 reads CASRTSTDTQYF. The CDR3 nucleotides read TGTGCCAGCAGGACTAGCACAGATACGCAGTATTTT.

The rearrangement links TRBV5-1 to TRBJ2-7, with a tentative D call TRBD2 (6 bases). V lost 4 bases, J lost 0 bases, and 14 bases lay in between. The CDR3 consists of 15 residues. From germline, CDR1 is SGHRS and CDR2 YFSETQ. The chain's CDR3 is CASSKPGLDSYEQYF. CDR3 sequence (DNA): TGCGCCAGCAGCAAACCGGGACTTGACTCCTACGAGCAGTACTTC.

The CDR3 DNA reads TGTGCCAGCAGCTTGGGGCAGGGGGCAATTCGTAACTATGGCTACACCTTC. It codes for CASSLGQGAIRNYGYTF. This sequence joins TRBV5-6 and TRBJ1-2, with TRBD1 identical over 8 bases. J gave up 1 base and V 0 bases, and 8 bases lay outside the gene matches. In germline, CDR1 is SGHDT, CDR2 YYEEEE. This CDR3 comprises 17 residues.

This clone was observed a handful of times. The J gene is TRBJ2-5, the V gene TRBV27; the match to TRBD2 covers 8 bases. CDR1 is MNHEY and CDR2 is SMNVEV in the germline V gene (reference sequence). The CDR3 is 16 residues long. Trimming took 1 base from V and 1 from J; bases not matched to a gene: 5. CDR3 residues: CASSLFTGGLQETQYF. For the CDR3, the DNA is TGTGCCAGCAGTTTATTCACGGGGGGGCTCCAAGAGACCCAGTACTTC.

This chain connects TRBV7-7 to TRBJ2-2; 9 positions match TRBD2. In germline, CDR1 is SSHAT, CDR2 FNYEAQ (reference sequence). With 5 bases clipped from V and 0 bases from J, the junction kept 4 bases outside the gene matches. The CDR3 has 16 amino acids. The CDR3 reads CASSPRLAANTGELFF. The CDR3 coding sequence is TGTGCCAGCAGCCCTAGACTAGCGGCGAACACCGGGGAGCTGTTTTTT. The complete variable domain, with remaining parts taken from reference TRBV7-7 and TRBJ2-2, reads GAGVSQSPRYKVTKRGQDVTLRCDPISSHATLYWYQQALGQGPEFLTYFNYEAQPDKSGLPSDRFSAERPEGSISTLTIQRTEQRDSAMYRCASSPRLAANTGELFFGEGSRLTVL.

This clone occurred a few times. The genes are TRBV7-9 and TRBJ2-7, with TRBD2 matching over 9 bases. CDR3 length: 13 residues. V lost 8 bases, J lost 3 bases, and 5 bases stayed unmatched. The germline V gene has CDR1 SEHNR and CDR2 FQNEAQ (reference sequence). The CDR3 is CASRRGGDYEQYF. The DNA of the CDR3 is TGTGCCAGCCGGCGGGGGGGTGACTACGAGCAGTACTTC.

This CDR3 is CASSWGDNTEAFF. The CDR3 DNA reads TGTGCCAGCAGTTGGGGGGACAACACTGAAGCTTTCTTT. The genes are TRBV2 and TRBJ1-1; tentative D call: TRBD1 (5 bases). V was trimmed by 5 bases and J by 2 bases, leaving 9 bases between them. From germline, CDR1 is SNHLY and CDR2 FYNNEI. The length of the CDR3 is 13 residues.

This clone was observed a handful of times. The chain carries TRBV6-5 and TRBJ2-3; 9 bases are shared with TRBD2. V gave up 8 bases and J gave up 3 bases; unmatched junction bases: 6. The CDR3 consists of 14 residues. Per germline, CDR1 MNHEY and CDR2 SVGAGI. For the CDR3, the DNA is TGTGCCAGCGCCCGAACTAGCGGGACAGATACGCAGTATTTT. Its protein product is CASARTSGTDTQYF.

DNA of the CDR3: TGCGCCAGCAGCACCATAAGCGCCCGTAATTCACCCCTCCACTTT. Translated, it gives CASSTISARNSPLHF. This chain links TRBV5-1 with TRBJ1-6; D is unresolved. The CDR3 spans 15 residues. Deletions cut 4 bases from V and 6 bases from J, with 14 bases between. Germline CDR1 is SGHRS and CDR2 is YFSETQ.

This clone was counted a few times. The chain combines TRBV6-6 with TRBJ1-4, with D possibly being TRBD1 (5 bases). V dropped 7 bases and J dropped 2 bases, with 14 bases sitting between them. CDR1 is MNHNY and CDR2 is SVGAGI in the germline V gene (reference sequence). This CDR3 spans 15 amino acids. CDR3 region: CASTSGGATNEKLFF. CDR3 DNA: TGTGCCAGCACCTCTGGAGGGGCTACTAATGAAAAACTGTTTTTT.

In its sample, this clone was seen a few times. V and J are TRBV30 and TRBJ2-1, with TRBD1 identical over 7 bases. V lost 0 bases to trimming and J lost 7 bases; unmatched junction nucleotides: 3. CDR1 GTSNPN and CDR2 SVGIG come from the germline V gene (reference sequence). The length of the CDR3 is 13 residues. The CDR3 sequence is CAWSVGQPNEQFF. In DNA, the CDR3 is TGTGCCTGGAGTGTGGGACAGCCTAATGAGCAGTTCTTC.

This clone was counted only a few times. This sequence joins TRBV4-2 and TRBJ2-7, with 11 bases identical to TRBD2. Germline-derived CDR1 and CDR2 are LGHNA and YNFKEQ. Trimming at V came to 6 bases and at J to 1 base, leaving 5 bases not matched to a gene. CDR3 size: 15 residues. This CDR3 is CASRYGTSGSYEQYF. The CDR3 DNA reads TGTGCCAGCAGGTATGGGACTAGCGGTTCCTACGAGCAGTACTTC.

This clone was observed a handful of times. J is TRBJ2-5 and V is TRBV4-1, with 12 bases fitting TRBD1. CDR3 length: 16 residues. V lost 1 base to trimming and J lost 5 bases; unmatched junction nucleotides: 5. Germline CDR1 MGHRA, CDR2 YSYEKL. DNA of the CDR3: TGCGCCAGCAGCCAAGGTTGGGACAGGGGGCGGGAGACCCAGTACTTC. Translating it yields CASSQGWDRGRETQYF.

This clone was recorded a few times. The chain employs TRBV7-2 and TRBJ1-1; D remains unclear. V dropped 3 bases and J dropped 4 bases, with 9 bases sitting between them. CDR3 size: 13 residues. The germline V gene encodes CDR1 SGHTA and CDR2 FQGNSA. CDR3 region: CASSFLGSTEAFF. The CDR3 DNA reads as TGTGCCAGCAGCTTTCTAGGTTCCACTGAAGCTTTCTTT.

This sequence joins TRBV7-9 and TRBJ1-1; D may be TRBD1 (5 bases). CDR1 SEHNR and CDR2 FQNEAQ come from the germline V gene (reference sequence). The germline V and J ends were trimmed by 6 bases and 8 bases, with 10 bases remaining between them. The CDR3 runs 11 residues. The CDR3 spells CASRQGEEAFF. The CDR3 DNA is TGTGCCAGCAGGCAGGGCGAGGAAGCTTTCTTT.

This clone was found a few times. The chain has TRBV27 and TRBJ2-3; 11 bases align to TRBD2. The V and J ends lost 2 bases and 2 bases, in that order; junction bases with no gene match: 3. Germline V gene lookup returns CDR1 MNHEY and CDR2 SMNVEV (reference sequence). The CDR3 totals 16 residues. Written as DNA, the CDR3 is TGTGCCAGCAGTTTAACGACTAGCGGGGTCACAGATACGCAGTATTTT. It codes for CASSLTTSGVTDTQYF.

This clone has more than one count but fewer than ten. The chain is built from TRBV9 and TRBJ1-6; D call uncertain. CDR1 and CDR2 from the germline V gene are SGDLS and YYNGEE. V gave up 5 bases and J gave up 7 bases, with 7 bases separating them. The CDR3 is 12 residues long. The CDR3 loop is CASSGLNSPLHF. The CDR3, as DNA: TGTGCCAGCAGTGGCCTGAATTCACCCCTCCACTTT. Drawing the rest from reference TRBV9 and TRBJ1-6, the complete variable domain is DSGVTQTPKHLITATGQRVTLRCSPRSGDLSVYWYQQSLDQGLQFLIQYYNGEERAKGNILERFSAQQFPDLHSELNLSSLELGDSALYFCASSGLNSPLHFGNGTRLTVT.

This clone was detected only a few times. The gene calls are TRBV2 and TRBJ1-2; D unresolved. The germline gives CDR1 SNHLY, CDR2 FYNNEI. The CDR3 has 15 residues. V was cut by 4 bases and J by 0 bases, with 12 bases left in between. The CDR3 DNA reads TGTGCCAGCAGTGGGTTAACTGCTGCTAACTATGGCTACACCTTC. Its protein product is CASSGLTAANYGYTF.

The rearrangement links TRBV7-9 to TRBJ1-6, with 9 bases matching TRBD1. With V trimmed by 5 bases and J by 7 bases, 15 bases remained unmatched. Germline CDR1 is SEHNR and CDR2 is FQNEAQ (reference sequence). The length of the CDR3 is 18 residues. CDR3 DNA sequence: TGTGCCAGCAGCCCCGGGACAGGGAGGGAATATAGAAATTCACCCCTCCACTTT. Translated, it gives CASSPGTGREYRNSPLHF.